Given below is one T cell receptor beta chain in context. Its antigen is currently unknown. V gave up 2 bases and J gave up 8 bases, with 18 bases separating them. The CDR3 is 15 residues long. CDR1 and CDR2 from the germline V gene are MNHEY and SMNVEV (reference sequence). Within Nashville, Tennessee resided all donors, each a Caucasian adult. When replicate PCRs were run on sorted subsets, they used around 200 ng DNA, about 31,000 T cell genomes. The protocol was immunoSEQ multiplex PCR, while the TCRdb copy is restricted to in-frame clones and leaves out a portion. This table holds about 2 million clones, 95% found once. The data derive from a study of shared clonotypes between healthy human individuals. Findings and limits, study-wide: The study found lower generation probabilities in non-shared clonotypes than in those shared by all four donors. On the whole, naive subsets had larger estimated richness than memory subsets had.

This TCR was sampled from a man aged 18 to 30 in good health. V is TRBV27 and J is TRBJ1-2; D remains unclear. The sequencing input was naive CD4+ T cells sorted from blood. As for subset: CD45RA+ positively selected. The DNA of the CDR3 is TGTGCCAGCAGTTTAGGAACGGGATTGAGCCTCGGCTACACCTTC. This translates into CASSLGTGLSLGYTF.